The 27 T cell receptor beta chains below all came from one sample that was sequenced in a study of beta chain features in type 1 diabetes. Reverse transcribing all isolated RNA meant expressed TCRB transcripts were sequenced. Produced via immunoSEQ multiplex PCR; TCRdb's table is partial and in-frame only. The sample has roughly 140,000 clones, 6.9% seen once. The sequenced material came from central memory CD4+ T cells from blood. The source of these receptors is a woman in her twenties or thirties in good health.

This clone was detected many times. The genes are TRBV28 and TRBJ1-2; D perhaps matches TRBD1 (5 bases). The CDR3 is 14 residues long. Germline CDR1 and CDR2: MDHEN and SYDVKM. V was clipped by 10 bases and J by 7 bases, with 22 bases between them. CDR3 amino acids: CATQLPQGGRGYTF. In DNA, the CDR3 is TGTGCCACTCAATTACCTCAGGGCGGACGTGGCTACACCTTC.

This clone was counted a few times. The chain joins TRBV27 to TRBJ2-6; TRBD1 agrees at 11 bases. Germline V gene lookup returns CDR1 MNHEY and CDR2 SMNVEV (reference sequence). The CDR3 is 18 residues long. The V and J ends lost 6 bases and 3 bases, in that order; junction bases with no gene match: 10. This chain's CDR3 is CASRKGTGGVGGANVLTF. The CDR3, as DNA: TGTGCCAGCAGAAAAGGGACAGGGGGAGTAGGTGGGGCCAACGTCCTGACTTTC.

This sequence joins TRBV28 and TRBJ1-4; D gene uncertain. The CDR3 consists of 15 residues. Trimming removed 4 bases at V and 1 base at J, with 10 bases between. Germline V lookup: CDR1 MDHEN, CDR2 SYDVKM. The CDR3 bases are TGTGCCAGCAGTTCCCCTCGGGGAACTAATGAAAAACTGTTTTTT. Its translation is CASSSPRGTNEKLFF. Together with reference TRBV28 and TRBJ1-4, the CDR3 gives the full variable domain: DVKVTQSSRYLVKRTGEKVFLECVQDMDHENMFWYRQDPGLGLRLIYFSYDVKMKEKGDIPEGYSVSREKKERFSLILESASTNQTSMYLCASSSPRGTNEKLFFGSGTQLSVL.

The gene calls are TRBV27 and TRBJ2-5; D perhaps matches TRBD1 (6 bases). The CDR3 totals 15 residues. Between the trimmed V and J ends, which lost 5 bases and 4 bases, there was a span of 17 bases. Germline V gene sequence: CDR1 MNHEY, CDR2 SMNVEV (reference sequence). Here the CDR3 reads CASSPGVGDRETQYF. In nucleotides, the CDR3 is TGTGCCAGCAGTCCAGGGGTGGGGGATAGAGAGACCCAGTACTTC.

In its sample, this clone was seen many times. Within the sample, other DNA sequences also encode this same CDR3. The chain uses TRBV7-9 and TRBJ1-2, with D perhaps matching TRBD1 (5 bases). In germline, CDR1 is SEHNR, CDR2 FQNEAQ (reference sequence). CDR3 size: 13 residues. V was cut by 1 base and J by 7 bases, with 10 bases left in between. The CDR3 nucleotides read TGTGCCAGCAGCTTAGAAGGGGCCGGTGGCTACACCTTC. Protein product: CASSLEGAGGYTF.

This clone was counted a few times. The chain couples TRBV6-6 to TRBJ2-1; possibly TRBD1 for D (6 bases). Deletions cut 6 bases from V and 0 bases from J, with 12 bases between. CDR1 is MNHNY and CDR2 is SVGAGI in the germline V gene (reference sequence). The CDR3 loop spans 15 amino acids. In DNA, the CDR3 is TGTGCCAGCAGGCTCTCGGACAGCTCCTACAATGAGCAGTTCTTC. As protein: CASRLSDSSYNEQFF.

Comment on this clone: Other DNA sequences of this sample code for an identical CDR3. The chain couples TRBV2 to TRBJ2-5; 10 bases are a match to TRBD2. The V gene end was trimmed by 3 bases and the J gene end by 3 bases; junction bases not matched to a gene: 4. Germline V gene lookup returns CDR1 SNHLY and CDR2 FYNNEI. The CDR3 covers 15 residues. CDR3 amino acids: CASSEGSGRKETQYF. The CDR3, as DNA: TGTGCCAGCAGTGAGGGTAGCGGGAGGAAAGAGACCCAGTACTTC. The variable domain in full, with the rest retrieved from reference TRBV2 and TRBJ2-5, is EPEVTQTPSHQVTQMGQEVILRCVPISNHLYFYWYRQILGQKVEFLVSFYNNEISEKSEIFDDQFSVERPDGSNFTLKIRSTKLEDSAMYFCASSEGSGRKETQYFGPGTRLLVL.

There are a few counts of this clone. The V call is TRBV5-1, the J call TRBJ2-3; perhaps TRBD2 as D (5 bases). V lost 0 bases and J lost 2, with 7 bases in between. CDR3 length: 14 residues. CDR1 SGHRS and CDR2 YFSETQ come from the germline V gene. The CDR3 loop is CASSLETTTDTQYF. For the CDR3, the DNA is TGCGCCAGCAGCTTGGAGACTACCACAGATACGCAGTATTTT.

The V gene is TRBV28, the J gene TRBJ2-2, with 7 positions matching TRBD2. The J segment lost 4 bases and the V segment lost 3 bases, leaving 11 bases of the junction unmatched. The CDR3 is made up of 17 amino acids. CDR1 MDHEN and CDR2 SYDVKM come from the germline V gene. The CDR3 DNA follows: TGTGCCAGCAGTTTTTCCCTTACTAGCGTAAGCACCGGGGAGCTGTTTTTT. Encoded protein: CASSFSLTSVSTGELFF.

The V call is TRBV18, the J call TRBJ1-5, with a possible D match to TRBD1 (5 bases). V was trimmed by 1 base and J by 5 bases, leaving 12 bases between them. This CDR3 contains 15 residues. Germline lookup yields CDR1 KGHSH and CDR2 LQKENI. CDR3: CASSPQSGWDQPQHF. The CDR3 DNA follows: TGTGCCAGCTCACCACAATCAGGGTGGGATCAGCCCCAGCATTTT.

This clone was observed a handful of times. The CDR3, as DNA: TGTGCCACGAGGGACAGGGATGCCACTGAAGCTTTCTTT. This codes for CATRDRDATEAFF. This chain connects TRBV19 to TRBJ1-1; 9 bases agree with TRBD1. Germline V CDR1 and CDR2: LNHDA, SQIVND (reference sequence). CDR3 size: 13 residues. The junction had 7 bases not matched to a gene; V was cut back by 10 bases and J by 4 bases.

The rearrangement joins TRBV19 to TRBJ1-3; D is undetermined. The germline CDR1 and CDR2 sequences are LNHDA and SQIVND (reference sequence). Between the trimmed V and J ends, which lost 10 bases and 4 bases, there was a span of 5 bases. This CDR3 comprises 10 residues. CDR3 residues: CATSGNTIYF. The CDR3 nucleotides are TGTGCCACCTCGGGAAACACCATATATTTT.

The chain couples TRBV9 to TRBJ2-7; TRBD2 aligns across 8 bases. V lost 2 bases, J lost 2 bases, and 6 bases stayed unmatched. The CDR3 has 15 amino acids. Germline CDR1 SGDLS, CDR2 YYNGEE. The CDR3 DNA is TGTGCCAGCAGCGTCGCTAGCGGGCCGACCTACGAGCAGTACTTC. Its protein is CASSVASGPTYEQYF.

The CDR3 nucleotides are TGTGCCAGCATCCGGGACAGGGACAATGAGCAGTTCTTC. It codes for CASIRDRDNEQFF. The J gene is TRBJ2-1, the V gene TRBV6-1, with TRBD1 matching over 9 bases. This CDR3 has 13 residues. Trimming cost V 7 bases and J 5 bases; bases outside gene matches: 3. Germline V gene sequence: CDR1 MNHNS, CDR2 SASEGT.

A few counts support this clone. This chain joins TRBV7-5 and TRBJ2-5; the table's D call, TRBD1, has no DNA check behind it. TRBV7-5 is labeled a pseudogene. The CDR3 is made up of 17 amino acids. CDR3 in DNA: TGTGCCAGAAGCTTAGCGCTCGGGGACAGCCTCCAAGAGACCCAGTACTTC. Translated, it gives CARSLALGDSLQETQYF.

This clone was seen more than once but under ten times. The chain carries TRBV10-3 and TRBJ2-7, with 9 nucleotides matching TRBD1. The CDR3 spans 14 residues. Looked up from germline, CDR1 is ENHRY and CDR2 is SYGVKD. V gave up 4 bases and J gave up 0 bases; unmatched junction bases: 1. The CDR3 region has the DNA TGTGCCATCAGTGGGACAGGGGACTCCTACGAGCAGTACTTC. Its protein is CAISGTGDSYEQYF.

CDR3 coding DNA: TGTGCCAGCAGTTACAGGGGGAACACTGAAGCTTTCTTT. Translation gives CASSYRGNTEAFF. The chain carries TRBV6-5 and TRBJ1-1; TRBD1 is a possible D gene (5 bases). The CDR3 spans 13 residues. Germline values: CDR1 MNHEY, CDR2 SVGAGI. The V gene lost 2 bases and the J gene lost 1 base, with 5 bases spanning the gap.

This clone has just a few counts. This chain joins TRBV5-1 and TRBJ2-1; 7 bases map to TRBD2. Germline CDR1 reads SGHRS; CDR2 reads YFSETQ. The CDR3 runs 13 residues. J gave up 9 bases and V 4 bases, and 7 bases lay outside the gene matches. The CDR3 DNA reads TGCGCCAGCAGCGATCTAGCGGAGAGTGAGCAGTTCTTC. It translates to CASSDLAESEQFF. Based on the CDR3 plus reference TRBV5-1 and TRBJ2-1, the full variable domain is KAGVTQTPRYLIKTRGQQVTLSCSPISGHRSVSWYQQTPGQGLQFLFEYFSETQRNKGNFPGRFSGRQFSNSRSEMNVSTLELGDSALYLCASSDLAESEQFFGPGTRLTVL.

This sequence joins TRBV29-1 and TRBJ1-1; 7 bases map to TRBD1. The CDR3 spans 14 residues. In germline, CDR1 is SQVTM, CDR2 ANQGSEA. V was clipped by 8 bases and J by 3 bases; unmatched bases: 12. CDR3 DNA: TGCAGCTTATCCAGGGGGTCGTCGGACACTGAAGCTTTCTTT. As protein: CSLSRGSSDTEAFF.

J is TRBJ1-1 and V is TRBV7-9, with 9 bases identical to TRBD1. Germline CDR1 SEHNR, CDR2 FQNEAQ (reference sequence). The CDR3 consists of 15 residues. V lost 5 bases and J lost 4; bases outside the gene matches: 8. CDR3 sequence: CASSVHRGLGTEAFF. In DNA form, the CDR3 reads TGTGCCAGCAGCGTCCACAGGGGGCTGGGCACTGAAGCTTTCTTT.

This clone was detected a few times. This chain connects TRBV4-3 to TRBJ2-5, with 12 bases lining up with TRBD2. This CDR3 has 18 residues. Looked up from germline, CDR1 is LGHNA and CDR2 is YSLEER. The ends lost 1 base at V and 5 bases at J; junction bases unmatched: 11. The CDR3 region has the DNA TGCGCCAGCAGCCAAGCCCTAGCGGGAGGGCCTTATGCGGAGACCCAGTACTTC. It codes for CASSQALAGGPYAETQYF.

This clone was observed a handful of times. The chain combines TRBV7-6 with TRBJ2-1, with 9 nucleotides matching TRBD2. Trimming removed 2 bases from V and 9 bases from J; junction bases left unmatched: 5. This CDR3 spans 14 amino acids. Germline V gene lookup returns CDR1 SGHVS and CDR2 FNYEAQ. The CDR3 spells CASSLRGRATEQFF. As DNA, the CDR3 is TGTGCCAGCAGCTTACGCGGGAGGGCCACTGAGCAGTTCTTC.

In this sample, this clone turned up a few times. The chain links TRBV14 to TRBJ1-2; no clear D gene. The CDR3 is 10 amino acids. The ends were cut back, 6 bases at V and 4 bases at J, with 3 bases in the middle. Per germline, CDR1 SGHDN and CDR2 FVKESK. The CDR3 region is CASSLYGYTF. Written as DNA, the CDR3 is TGTGCCAGCAGTCTCTATGGCTACACCTTC.

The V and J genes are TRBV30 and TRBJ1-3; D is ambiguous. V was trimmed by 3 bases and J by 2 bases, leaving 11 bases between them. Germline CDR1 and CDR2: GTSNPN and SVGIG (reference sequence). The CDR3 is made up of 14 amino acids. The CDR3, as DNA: TGTGCCTGGAGCCCCGGGAGTCCTGGAAACACCATATATTTT. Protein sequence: CAWSPGSPGNTIYF.

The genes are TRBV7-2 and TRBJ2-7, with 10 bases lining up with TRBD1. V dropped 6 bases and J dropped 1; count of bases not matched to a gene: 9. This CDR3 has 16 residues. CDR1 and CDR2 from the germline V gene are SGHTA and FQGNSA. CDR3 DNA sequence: TGTGCCAGCAGAAATAACCCGGGACAGGGGTCCTACGAGCAGTACTTC. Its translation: CASRNNPGQGSYEQYF.

CDR3 nucleotides: TGTGCCGCGGGACAGGGACACACCGGGGAGCTGTTTTTT. Its translation: CAAGQGHTGELFF. The genes are TRBV4-2 and TRBJ2-2, with 9 nucleotides matching TRBD1. CDR3 length equals 13 residues. With V trimmed by 11 bases and J by 3 bases, 4 bases remained unmatched. Germline V gene lookup returns CDR1 LGHNA and CDR2 YNFKEQ.

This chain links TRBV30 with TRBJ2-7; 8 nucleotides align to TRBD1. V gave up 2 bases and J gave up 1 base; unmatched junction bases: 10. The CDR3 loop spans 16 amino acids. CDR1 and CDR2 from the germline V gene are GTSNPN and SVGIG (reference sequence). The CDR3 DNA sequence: TGTGCCTGGAGTCTCCGGACAGGGAAGAGGTCCTACGAGCAGTACTTC. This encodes CAWSLRTGKRSYEQYF.